This paragraph covers one TCR beta chain sequence. Its antigen remains unidentified. One base away there is no much larger clone; base qualities are not given. Library method: the immunoSEQ multiplex PCR assay. Held by TCRdb, this immuneACCESS table contains in-frame sequences only and omits some clones. Under half of the omission traces to an unresolved V gene where checked; the cause of the rest is unknown. The sample yields around 59,000 clones; almost 95% were counted once. 0.85% to 1% of the sample comes from the top ten. This sample was included in a study of T cell changes during pregnancy in multiple sclerosis (dated 2019 in TCRdb). Turning to the overall study: The study looked at changes in the T cell repertoire across pregnancy in women with multiple sclerosis.

This TCR derives from a female donor with multiple sclerosis, enrolled in a pregnancy study. This specimen was peripheral blood, taken in the first trimester of pregnancy.

The CDR3 region reads CASSFRQGAYNEQFF. Here is the DNA: TGCGCCAGCAGCTTCCGACAGGGGGCCTACAATGAGCAGTTCTTC. The V and J genes are TRBV5-1 and TRBJ2-1; 9 nucleotides in the junction match TRBD1. Germline trimming: 2 bases from V, 2 bases from J; junction bases outside gene matches: 2. The CDR3 holds 15 amino acids from the cysteine to the phenylalanine. The DNA shown is the 45-base CDR3, in frame from base 1. Via the germline V gene, CDR1 is SGHRS and CDR2 YFSETQ.